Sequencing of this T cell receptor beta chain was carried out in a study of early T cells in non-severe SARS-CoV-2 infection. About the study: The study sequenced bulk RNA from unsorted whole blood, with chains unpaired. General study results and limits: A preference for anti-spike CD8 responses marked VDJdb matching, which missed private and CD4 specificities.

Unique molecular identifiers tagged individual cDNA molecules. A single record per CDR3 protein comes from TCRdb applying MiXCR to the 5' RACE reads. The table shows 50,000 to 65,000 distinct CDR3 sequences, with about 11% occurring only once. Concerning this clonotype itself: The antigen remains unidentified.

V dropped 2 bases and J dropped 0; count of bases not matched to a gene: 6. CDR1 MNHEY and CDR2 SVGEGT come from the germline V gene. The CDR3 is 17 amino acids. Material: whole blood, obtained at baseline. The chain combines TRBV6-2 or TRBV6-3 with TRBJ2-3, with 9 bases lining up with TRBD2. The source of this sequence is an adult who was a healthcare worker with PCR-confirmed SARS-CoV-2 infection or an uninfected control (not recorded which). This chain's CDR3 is CASSYLRGGASTDTQYF. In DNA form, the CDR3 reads TGTGCCAGCAGTTACCTGCGGGGGGGAGCTAGCACAGATACGCAGTATTTT.